This T cell receptor beta chain was sequenced in a study of vaccination and CD4 T cells after COVID-19. As for the study in general: The convalescent population consisted of six males and four females, two of whom were of Hispanic ethnicity.

As concerns this clonotype: Its antigen is not known.

Treatment denoted: approximately 10-day PBMC culture with coronavirus spike peptide pools or control peptides (ViraFEST assay). T cells were expanded with peptide pools, and expanded clonotypes were identified by TCR sequencing. Some 2.2 million PBMCs were grown per well alongside approximately 9.4 IU/ml IL-2 and 8 to 10 ug/ml peptide pools. This CDR3 spans 15 amino acids. Germline V gene data show CDR1 as MNHNS and CDR2 as SASEGT. The germline V and J ends were trimmed by 7 bases and 7 bases, with 17 bases remaining between them. Sequencing of cultured CD4+ T cell DNA used the Oncomine TCR Beta short-read assay. After culture, CD4+ T cells served as the source for genomic DNA extraction. TCRdb reprocessed the PCR reads via MiXCR and lists one record per CDR3 protein. The sample has 17,000 or so distinct CDR3 sequences; more than 65% are singletons.

Sequenced input: CD4+ T cells from blood, cultured in vitro. The clonotype comes from a human donor who had recovered from COVID-19. V and J are TRBV6-1 and TRBJ1-6; D unclear. The CDR3 is CASTYPGRENSPLHF. CDR3 DNA: TGTGCCAGCACCTACCCCGGACGGGAGAATTCACCCCTCCACTTT.